This is a list of T cell receptor beta chains from one sample in a study of identical twins. TCRdb reprocessed the 5' RACE reads via MiXCR and lists one record per CDR3 protein. The sample includes 450,000 to 600,000 distinct CDR3 sequences, approximately 20% of them seen just once. This same sample was also taken into another study, of yellow fever vaccine responses in identical twins.

The sequenced material came from CD4+ T cells sorted from blood. The receptors originated from a woman between 18 and 30 years old in good health. The CDR3 runs from the conserved cysteine through the conserved F or W. The order of the fields is D gene, V gene, J gene, clone size, CDR3 protein, CDR3 DNA. The D gene is left open where the match is weak. Clone size, where shown, is once, few, many, or a class for clones that have expanded.

d_gene: TRBD2
v_gene: TRBV7-6
j_gene: TRBJ2-1
abundance: NA
CDR3aa: CASSLGTSFNNEQFF
CDR3nt: TGTGCCAGCAGCTTAGGGACTAGCTTCAACAATGAGCAGTTCTTC

d_gene: NA
v_gene: TRBV5-1
j_gene: TRBJ2-1
abundance: few
CDR3aa: CASSRDGSSSYNEQFF
CDR3nt: TGCGCCAGCAGCCGGGATGGCTCAAGCTCCTACAATGAGCAGTTCTTC

d_gene: NA
v_gene: TRBV6-6
j_gene: TRBJ2-7
abundance: NA
CDR3aa: CASSYQVSSYEQYF
CDR3nt: TGTGCCAGCAGTTACCAGGTTAGCTCCTACGAGCAGTACTTC

d_gene: NA
v_gene: TRBV7-9
j_gene: TRBJ2-4
abundance: NA
CDR3aa: CASSGGNPTIQYF
CDR3nt: TGTGCCAGCAGCGGGGGAAACCCGACAATTCAGTACTTC

d_gene: TRBD1
v_gene: TRBV12-3/TRBV12-4
j_gene: TRBJ2-2
abundance: many
CDR3aa: CASSMGQVNTGELFF
CDR3nt: TGTGCCAGCAGCATGGGACAGGTGAACACCGGGGAGCTGTTTTTT

d_gene: NA
v_gene: TRBV5-5
j_gene: TRBJ1-1
abundance: NA
CDR3aa: CASSLRGATEAFF
CDR3nt: TGTGCCAGCAGCTTGAGGGGGGCAACTGAAGCTTTCTTT

d_gene: NA
v_gene: TRBV4-1
j_gene: TRBJ2-1
abundance: NA
CDR3aa: CASSQEGLIYNEQFF
CDR3nt: TGCGCCAGCAGCCAAGAAGGCTTGATCTACAATGAGCAGTTCTTC

d_gene: NA
v_gene: TRBV7-2
j_gene: TRBJ2-7
abundance: NA
CDR3aa: CASSPFTPTYEQYF
CDR3nt: TGTGCCAGCAGCCCTTTTACTCCTACCTACGAGCAGTACTTC

d_gene: TRBD1
v_gene: TRBV12-3/TRBV12-4
j_gene: TRBJ2-5
abundance: few
CDR3aa: CASSPRGQQETQYF
CDR3nt: TGTGCCAGCAGTCCCCGGGGACAGCAAGAGACCCAGTACTTC

d_gene: TRBD2
v_gene: TRBV3-1
j_gene: TRBJ2-2
abundance: NA
CDR3aa: CAAGSSGMNTGELFF
CDR3nt: TGTGCCGCAGGCTCTAGCGGGATGAACACCGGGGAGCTGTTTTTT

d_gene: NA
v_gene: TRBV5-1
j_gene: TRBJ2-7
abundance: many
CDR3aa: CASSGDGQTNEQYF
CDR3nt: TGCGCCAGCAGCGGGGACGGACAGACCAACGAGCAGTACTTC

d_gene: NA
v_gene: TRBV5-1
j_gene: TRBJ2-2
abundance: few
CDR3aa: CASSLRPPGELFF
CDR3nt: TGCGCCAGCAGCTTGCGGCCGCCCGGGGAGCTGTTTTTT

d_gene: NA
v_gene: TRBV14
j_gene: TRBJ2-7
abundance: few
CDR3aa: CASSQSADTYEQYF
CDR3nt: TGTGCCAGCAGCCAATCCGCAGACACCTACGAGCAGTACTTC

d_gene: TRBD2
v_gene: TRBV6-2/TRBV6-3
j_gene: TRBJ2-7
abundance: few
CDR3aa: CASSMSGKSYEQYF
CDR3nt: TGTGCCAGCAGTATGAGCGGGAAGTCCTACGAGCAGTACTTC

d_gene: TRBD1
v_gene: TRBV19
j_gene: TRBJ2-7
abundance: once
CDR3aa: CASSRPGQVFYEQYF
CDR3nt: TGTGCCAGTAGTAGACCGGGACAGGTATTCTACGAGCAGTACTTC

d_gene: TRBD1
v_gene: TRBV20-1
j_gene: TRBJ1-1
abundance: few
CDR3aa: CSAIEAPSAGGFKRNTEAFF
CDR3nt: TGCAGTGCGATAGAGGCCCCCTCGGCAGGGGGCTTTAAGAGGAACACTGAAGCTTTCTTT

d_gene: TRBD2
v_gene: TRBV20-1
j_gene: TRBJ2-7
abundance: NA
CDR3aa: CSASPTSGSLYEQYF
CDR3nt: TGCAGTGCTAGCCCTACTAGCGGGAGTCTCTACGAGCAGTACTTC

d_gene: TRBD1
v_gene: TRBV5-1
j_gene: TRBJ2-2
abundance: few
CDR3aa: CASSRQPGTGVTGELFF
CDR3nt: TGCGCCAGCAGCAGGCAGCCCGGGACAGGGGTCACCGGGGAGCTGTTTTTT

d_gene: TRBD2
v_gene: TRBV29-1
j_gene: TRBJ2-1
abundance: NA
CDR3aa: CSAGAASGEGRVSYNEQFF
CDR3nt: TGCAGCGCCGGAGCGGCTAGCGGGGAGGGCAGGGTCTCCTACAATGAGCAGTTCTTC

d_gene: TRBD1
v_gene: TRBV10-3
j_gene: TRBJ1-1
abundance: NA
CDR3aa: CAIRGQANTEAFF
CDR3nt: TGTGCCATTCGGGGACAGGCCAACACTGAAGCTTTCTTT